These 11 T cell receptor beta chains came from one sample sequenced in a study of identical twins. MiXCR, run by TCRdb on the 5' RACE reads, gives a single entry per CDR3 protein. The repertoire has 400,000 to 500,000 distinct CDR3 sequences, roughly an eighth of them found once; the top ten carry 0.95% to 1%. These same records also appear under a second study, on yellow fever vaccine responses in identical twins.

Sequenced material: CD4+ T cells sorted from blood. These receptor sequences come from a woman younger than 35 in good health.

This clonotype was observed a handful of times. The chain carries TRBV13 and TRBJ1-6; D remains unclear. Germline assignment: CDR1 PRHDT and CDR2 FYEKMQ (reference sequence). The CDR3 length is 15 residues. V lost 0 bases to trimming and J lost 9 bases, with 12 bases between them. The CDR3 nucleotides read TGTGCCAGCAGCTTAGGCTCAGGCGGCGGTTCACCCCTCCACTTT. It codes for CASSLGSGGGSPLHF.

The chain uses TRBV2 and TRBJ1-2; D gene unclear. CDR3 length: 13 residues. In germline, CDR1 is SNHLY, CDR2 FYNNEI. The germline V and J ends were trimmed by 5 bases and 6 bases, with 13 bases remaining between them. As DNA, the CDR3 is TGTGCCAGCAGTCCTGACTCTCCACATGGCTACACCTTC. It encodes CASSPDSPHGYTF.

The chain couples TRBV4-1 to TRBJ1-4; possibly TRBD1 for D (5 bases). Trimming took off 0 bases at V and 10 bases at J, with 12 bases between the two ends. The V gene's germline CDR1 is MGHRA and CDR2 YSYEKL. The CDR3 extends over 14 amino acids. The CDR3 region has the DNA TGCGCCAGCAGCCAAGATCCCACGGGGGGAAAACTGTTTTTT. Translation gives CASSQDPTGGKLFF.

This clonotype was detected a few times. V is TRBV25-1 and J is TRBJ2-6, with 9 positions matching TRBD1. Germline-derived CDR1 and CDR2 are MGHDK and SYGVNS. This CDR3 has 17 amino acids. The V gene end was trimmed by 3 bases and the J gene end by 0 bases; junction bases not matched to a gene: 3. The CDR3 spells CASSETGGSSGANVLTF. CDR3 bases: TGTGCCAGCAGTGAGACAGGGGGGAGCTCTGGGGCCAACGTCCTGACTTTC.

V usage is TRBV20-1 and J usage is TRBJ1-1; TRBD1 is a possible D gene (5 bases). The CDR3 spans 14 residues. Germline assignment: CDR1 DFQATT and CDR2 SNEGSKA (reference sequence). The V and J ends lost 2 bases and 8 bases respectively, with 18 bases between them. CDR3 DNA sequence: TGCAGTGCTAGACAGGGAATTGGAAAGGGCGAAGCTTTCTTT. Its translation: CSARQGIGKGEAFF.

This clonotype came up many times. V is TRBV5-1 and J is TRBJ1-2; the D is unclear. The CDR3 extends over 13 amino acids. CDR1 and CDR2 (germline): SGHRS, YFSETQ. V gave up 2 bases and J gave up 0 bases, with 5 bases separating them. Written as DNA, the CDR3 is TGCGCCAGCAGCTTCCAGGCTAACTATGGCTACACCTTC. Its translation: CASSFQANYGYTF.

This clonotype was recorded a few times. The chain uses TRBV5-1 and TRBJ2-7; 9 bases map to TRBD2. Germline V gives CDR1 SGHRS, CDR2 YFSETQ. The CDR3 is 17 amino acids. Losses at the gene ends were 2 bases for V and 3 bases for J; bases not matched to a gene: 12. The CDR3 sequence: CASSFGLSGGQNYEQYF. The CDR3 region has the DNA TGCGCCAGCAGCTTTGGACTTAGCGGGGGCCAAAACTACGAGCAGTACTTC.

The chain combines TRBV18 with TRBJ2-7; D is perhaps TRBD1 or TRBD2 (6 bases each). The CDR3 is 14 amino acids. The V gene's germline CDR1 is KGHSH and CDR2 LQKENI. V lost 2 bases, J lost 7 bases, and 15 bases lay in between. CDR3 sequence: CASSPAGEALEQYF. CDR3 DNA: TGTGCCAGCTCACCAGCAGGGGAGGCTTTGGAGCAGTACTTC.

This clonotype was seen many times. The chain carries TRBV5-1 and TRBJ2-5; no clear D gene. Germline V gene lookup returns CDR1 SGHRS and CDR2 YFSETQ. V was cut by 0 bases and J by 5 bases, with 5 bases left in between. The CDR3 extends over 12 amino acids. The CDR3 sequence: CASSLDGETQYF. The DNA of the CDR3 is TGCGCCAGCAGCTTGGACGGTGAGACCCAGTACTTC.

The table lists this clonotype with a few counts. This chain joins TRBV30 and TRBJ2-1, with 7 positions matching TRBD2. Germline V gene sequence: CDR1 GTSNPN, CDR2 SVGIG (reference sequence). This CDR3 comprises 16 residues. The V segment lost 3 bases and the J segment 3 bases; nucleotides outside the gene matches: 11. CDR3 in DNA: TGTGCCTGGAGGGGTCCGAAGCGGGGTCTCTACAATGAGCAGTTCTTC. It specifies CAWRGPKRGLYNEQFF.

In this sample, this clonotype turned up a few times. The rearrangement uses TRBV2 and TRBJ2-2; TRBD2 matches 14 bases. Trimming removed 10 bases from V and 4 bases from J; junction bases left unmatched: 8. CDR3 length equals 16 residues. Germline assignment: CDR1 SNHLY and CDR2 FYNNEI. CDR3 nucleotides: TGTGCCACCCGACTAGCGGGAGGGCCAGGCACCGGGGAGCTGTTTTTT. This encodes CATRLAGGPGTGELFF.